This entry is about one T cell receptor beta chain. The protocol was immunoSEQ multiplex PCR, while the TCRdb copy is restricted to in-frame clones and leaves out a portion. Seen here are roughly 250,000 clones, around 86% observed once, and the top ten hold roughly 1.7%. These data are taken from a study of blood T cell repertoires in COVID-19. The V gene's germline CDR1 is LNHNV and CDR2 YYDKDF (reference sequence). The CDR3 is made up of 16 amino acids. The junction had 12 bases not matched to a gene; V was cut back by 7 bases and J by 6 bases. The chain couples TRBV15 to TRBJ1-4, with 9 nucleotides matching TRBD1. Sequencing used PBMCs or T cells enriched from blood (not recorded which). The sequence was collected from a woman aged 45-60 years who had recovered from COVID-19. The CDR3 bases are TGTGCCACCACGGGACAGGGTCTTAGCGAGGATGAAAAACTGTTTTTT. Residues: CATTGQGLSEDEKLFF. Full variable domain (rest looked up from reference TRBV15 and TRBJ1-4): DAMVIQNPRYQVTQFGKPVTLSCSQTLNHNVMYWYQQKSSQAPKLLFHYYDKDFNNEADTPDNFQSRRPNTSFCFLDIRSPGLGDTAMYLCATTGQGLSEDEKLFFGSGTQLSVL.